A single sample is the source of the 18 T cell receptor beta chains below, sequenced in a study of T cell responses to AZD1222 COVID-19 vaccine. Method: immunoSEQ multiplex PCR; TCRdb's copy keeps in-frame clones and lacks some. The repertoire has approximately 160,000 clones, roughly nine tenths of them found once; the top ten carry under 1.2%. Source: peripheral blood, taken 28 days after the second AZD1222 dose. These receptors all stem from an adult who received the AZD1222 COVID-19 vaccine.

Of note for this clone: At the DNA level, this CDR3 is encoded by other sequences in the same sample as well. The chain carries TRBV9 and TRBJ1-1; D unclear. Trimming took 0 bases from V and 1 from J, leaving 4 bases between them. Germline V lookup: CDR1 SGDLS, CDR2 YYNGEE. This CDR3 has 13 amino acids. The DNA for the CDR3 is TGTGCCAGCAGCGTAGCGGGGAACACTGAAGCTTTCTTT. Amino acid sequence: CASSVAGNTEAFF.

The chain combines TRBV7-6 with TRBJ1-4, with unresolved D. The CDR3 has 15 amino acids. The ends were cut back, 2 bases at V and 3 bases at J, with 10 bases in the middle. CDR1 SGHVS and CDR2 FNYEAQ come from the germline V gene. CDR3 region: CASSLNTGSNEKLFF. CDR3 sequence (DNA): TGTGCCAGCAGCTTAAATACGGGGTCTAATGAAAAACTGTTTTTT. The whole variable domain, filled in from reference TRBV7-6 and TRBJ1-4, reads GAGVSQSPRYKVTKRGQDVALRCDPISGHVSLYWYRQALGQGPEFLTYFNYEAQQDKSGLPNDRFSAERPEGSISTLTIQRTEQRDSAMYRCASSLNTGSNEKLFFGSGTQLSVL.

The chain uses TRBV3-1 (or the pseudogene TRBV3-2) and TRBJ2-5; possible D gene TRBD1, 6 bases. Germline CDR1 LGHDT, CDR2 YNNKEL (reference sequence). The CDR3 covers 16 residues. Deletions cut 2 bases from V and 5 bases from J, with 18 bases between. In DNA form, the CDR3 reads TGTGCCAGCAGCCAAAACGGACAGACTCGAGCGGAGACCCAGTACTTC. As protein: CASSQNGQTRAETQYF.

This clone was found once. The chain employs TRBV21-1 and TRBJ2-1. TRBV21-1 is assigned pseudogene status. The CDR3 spans 17 residues. CDR3 loop: CASSSHREEGQNNEQFF. For the CDR3, the DNA is TGTGCCAGCAGCTCCCATAGGGAGGAGGGACAAAACAATGAGCAGTTCTTC.

This chain connects TRBV5-5 to TRBJ1-4; no clear D gene. This CDR3 contains 16 residues. Trimming removed 0 bases at V and 7 bases at J, with 16 bases between. Germline V gene data show CDR1 as SGHKS and CDR2 as YYEKEE (reference sequence). The CDR3 bases are TGTGCCAGCAGCTTGGGCTCCGGGATCGGGAGTGAAAAACTGTTTTTT. Its translation: CASSLGSGIGSEKLFF.

This chain connects TRBV12-3 or TRBV12-4 to TRBJ1-1; D unclear. This CDR3 region has 12 residues. The V end lost 6 bases, the J end lost 9 bases, and 14 bases lay between the germline ends. Here the CDR3 reads CASSPSPEKAFF. CDR3 in DNA: TGTGCCAGCAGCCCCAGCCCGGAGAAAGCTTTCTTT.

The CDR3: CASSLGAGDGYTF. CDR3 sequence (DNA): TGCGCCAGCAGCTTGGGGGCAGGGGACGGCTACACCTTC. The chain uses TRBV5-1 and TRBJ1-2, with a tentative D call TRBD1 (6 bases). V was cut by 0 bases and J by 8 bases, with 11 bases left in between. There are 13 residues in the CDR3. CDR1 is SGHRS and CDR2 is YFSETQ in the germline V gene. Supplemented by reference TRBV5-1 and TRBJ1-2, the full variable domain reads KAGVTQTPRYLIKTRGQQVTLSCSPISGHRSVSWYQQTPGQGLQFLFEYFSETQRNKGNFPGRFSGRQFSNSRSEMNVSTLELGDSALYLCASSLGAGDGYTFGSGTRLTVV.

The chain employs TRBV19 and TRBJ2-4, with D perhaps matching TRBD1 (5 bases). V dropped 4 bases and J dropped 7 bases, with 14 bases sitting between them. The CDR3 is 14 residues long. In germline, CDR1 is LNHDA, CDR2 SQIVND (reference sequence). The CDR3 loop reads CASSSSAGWNIQYF. As DNA, the CDR3 is TGTGCCAGTAGTAGTTCTGCAGGGTGGAACATTCAGTACTTC.

The J gene is TRBJ2-5, the V gene TRBV6-5; D unresolved. This CDR3 has 13 amino acids. CDR1 and CDR2 (germline): MNHEY, SVGAGI. Trimming removed 5 bases at V and 5 bases at J, with 12 bases between. The CDR3 bases are TGTGCCAGCAGTCTGACAAGCACTGAGACCCAGTACTTC. Protein sequence: CASSLTSTETQYF.

The V call is TRBV9, the J call TRBJ1-6; D is possibly TRBD1 (6 bases). Germline-derived CDR1 and CDR2 are SGDLS and YYNGEE. The length of the CDR3 is 17 residues. V lost 4 bases, J lost 7 bases, and 21 bases lay in between. In DNA form, the CDR3 reads TGTGCCAGCAGCCCCCGAGGGGGAAGGGACACAAATTCACCCCTCCACTTT. This translates into CASSPRGGRDTNSPLHF.

The chain is built from TRBV13 and TRBJ2-7; D uncertain. The germline V gene has CDR1 PRHDT and CDR2 FYEKMQ (reference sequence). This CDR3 comprises 14 residues. Trimming took 3 bases from V and 3 from J, leaving 12 bases between them. The CDR3 spells CASSFDLKGYEQYF. Written as DNA, the CDR3 is TGTGCCAGCAGCTTTGACCTCAAGGGCTACGAGCAGTACTTC.

This chain joins TRBV4-1 and TRBJ1-3; TRBD1 matches at 10 bases. After removal of 4 bases from V and 7 bases from J, the junction contained 7 bases not matched to a gene. The germline V gene has CDR1 MGHRA and CDR2 YSYEKL. The CDR3 is 15 amino acids. This CDR3 reads CASSPGTGVANTIYF. The CDR3 DNA follows: TGCGCCAGCAGCCCGGGGACAGGGGTGGCGAACACCATATATTTT.

The sample holds one count of this clone. The V gene is TRBV5-1, the J gene TRBJ2-7, with a weak D call TRBD2 (5 bases). This CDR3 spans 14 amino acids. Germline V gene sequence: CDR1 SGHRS, CDR2 YFSETQ. Trimming removed 0 bases at V and 2 bases at J, with 9 bases between. Here the CDR3 reads CASSLGAAAYEQYF. The CDR3 DNA is TGCGCCAGCAGCTTGGGAGCGGCAGCCTACGAGCAGTACTTC.

The V and J genes are TRBV7-2 and TRBJ2-7; D gene unclear. The CDR3 runs to 15 residues. Trimming left V 1 base short and J 4 bases short, with 14 bases between. Germline assignment: CDR1 SGHTA and CDR2 FQGNSA. Written as DNA, the CDR3 is TGTGCCAGCAGCTTAGGCTCGGGCCCACCGTACGAGCAGTACTTC. Its translation: CASSLGSGPPYEQYF.

The chain employs TRBV9 and TRBJ2-1; a possible D gene is TRBD2 (5 bases). The CDR3 runs to 12 residues. Between the trimmed V and J ends, which lost 4 bases and 10 bases, there was a span of 12 bases. Germline assignment: CDR1 SGDLS and CDR2 YYNGEE. The CDR3 region has the DNA TGTGCCAGCAGCCCAAGATCGGGGGAGCAGTTCTTC. Protein product: CASSPRSGEQFF.

The rearrangement uses TRBV7-9 and TRBJ2-7, with 7 positions matching TRBD2. The CDR3 has 14 amino acids. The V gene end was trimmed by 5 bases and the J gene end by 3 bases; junction bases not matched to a gene: 7. From germline, CDR1 is SEHNR and CDR2 FQNEAQ (reference sequence). The CDR3 loop is CASSLGEGVYEQYF. As DNA, the CDR3 is TGTGCCAGCAGCCTCGGGGAGGGAGTCTACGAGCAGTACTTC.

This clone showed up just once. The chain joins TRBV14 to TRBJ1-6, with 7 bases identical to TRBD1. CDR1 and CDR2 (germline): SGHDN, FVKESK. J lost 9 bases, V lost 4 bases, and 3 bases had no gene match. The CDR3 sequence is 13 residues long. The CDR3 sequence: CASSRTGISPLHF. The DNA of the CDR3 is TGTGCCAGCAGCCGGACAGGCATTTCACCCCTCCACTTT. Drawing the rest from reference TRBV14 and TRBJ1-6, the complete variable domain is EAGVTQFPSHSVIEKGQTVTLRCDPISGHDNLYWYRRVMGKEIKFLLHFVKESKQDESGMPNNRFLAERTGGTYSTLKVQPAELEDSGVYFCASSRTGISPLHFGNGTRLTVT.

This rearrangement joins TRBV10-3 to TRBJ1-4; D remains unclear. The CDR3 has 16 amino acids. Germline V gene data show CDR1 as ENHRY and CDR2 as SYGVKD. V lost 2 bases and J 8 bases, leaving 18 bases between the germline ends. Here the CDR3 reads CAISERQARANEKLFF. The CDR3 nucleotides are TGTGCCATCAGTGAGAGGCAGGCTCGGGCGAACGAAAAACTGTTTTTT.